This T cell receptor beta chain is from a study of CD8+ T cells in alopecia areata (dated by TCRdb to the late 2010s). In the study overall: Skin from C3H/HeJ donors with spontaneous alopecia (6-12 months old) was grafted onto female C3H/HeJ recipients that were roughly 7-10 weeks old. To study T cell clonal expansion in alopecia areata, the researchers applied high-throughput TCRbeta sequencing to both the C3H/HeJ mouse model and human patients. In humans, TCRbeta sequencing was performed on scalp tissue and on sorted CD4+ and CD8+ peripheral blood T cells from healthy controls and from patients with patchy or totalis/universalis alopecia areata. Scalp clonality was compared across normal scalp (n=4), patchy alopecia areata scalp (n=8), and alopecia totalis/universalis scalp (n=8). RNA came from the PAXgene miRNA kit for fixed scalp, the miRNeasy kit for PBMCs, and the RNeasy kit for mouse skin. immunoSEQ multiplex PCR using 35 Vbeta forward primers and 13 Jbeta reverse primers was used to amplify TCRbeta CDR3 regions. Summary of the overall study and its limitations: Scalp TCR repertoire analysis is complicated because resident alphabeta T cells in normal human skin are also sequenced, whereas mouse skin is dominated by gammadelta T cells. Compared with mice, TCR sequences shared between patients were less clear, possibly partly because of HLA diversity across the patient population. Compared with normal scalp, lesional scalp had higher clonality and more expanded CD8+ clones, particularly in alopecia totalis/universalis, a pattern that suggests antigenic drive.

Receptor amplification or capture employed the immunoSEQ multiplex PCR assay. To provide template for TCR sequencing, every sample had RNA extracted and reverse transcribed into cDNA. First-strand cDNA was synthesized with SuperScript III using a 2:1 mix of oligo-dT and random hexamers. A synthetic immune receptor repertoire was used to gauge amplification bias, and whatever bias remained was removed computationally. Sequencing of the libraries was done on Illumina HiSeq with 60 bp reads that cover the CDR3, reading from J toward V. On the authors' methods: After raw reads were preprocessed to remove errors, the CDR3 was defined following IMGT conventions as running from the conserved cysteine to phenylalanine. Clonality was calculated as 1 minus Shannon entropy normalized by log2 of the number of productive unique TCRs. Whether scalp clones were CD4 or CD8 was inferred by matching scalp TCRbeta sequences against CD4 and CD8 repertoires sorted from blood. This immuneACCESS table, as held by TCRdb, lists in-frame sequences with V and J called but not all clones. Of the missing ones, under half trace to an unresolved V gene in checked studies; the others have no known cause. V, J and clone size derive from that table, while D and trimming were established from the DNA sequence. This sample holds around 290,000 clones in total, without any singletons. Together, the top ten hold about 1.1% of the sample.

Including the terminal cysteine and phenylalanine, the CDR3 comprises 14 residues. The 30 bases shown cover part of the CDR3, and their frame starts at base 1. The germline V gene encodes CDR1 FNHDT and CDR2 SITEND (reference sequence). Pooled mouse cutaneous lymph node cells were stained for CD4, CD8alpha, NKG2D, NKG2ACE and other markers, then sorted on a BD Influx. This clone has a count of ten or more. Its antigen remains undetermined. Gene names and germline sequences here are the mouse ones. With the read ending 4 residues before the CDR3 end, the germline J gene is used to fill in that end. Other DNA sequences in this specimen translate into the identical CDR3.

The sequenced material came from CD4+ T cells sorted from a lymph node. The TCR was taken from a C3H/HeJ mouse with alopecia areata. Mice of this line possess the MHC haplotype H2-k. The chain couples TRBV19 to TRBJ2-7, with 10 bases matching TRBD2. The sequenced CDR3 bases are TGTGCCAGCAGTATCAGGACTGGGGGTTAT. This codes for CASSIRTGGY. Given in full, the CDR3 is CASSIRTGGYEQYF.